This TCR beta chain was identified during a study of graft-versus-host responses after intestinal transplantation. For the study at large: Tacrolimus and steroids were given for about three years to all recipients after anti-thymocyte globulin induction.

Details on this clone: What it binds is not known.

V lost 3 bases, J lost 2 bases, and 9 bases stayed unmatched. Germline V gives CDR1 WNHNN, CDR2 SYGVQD (reference sequence). The CDR3 contains 17 residues. Here immunoSEQ multiplex PCR was the method, and the copy in TCRdb shows in-frame clones only, minus some. The sample lists 140,000 or so clones; about 93% were seen once. Broader study findings: GvH clones turned up in recipient marrow; some had shown up first in ileum or blood. The study found high graft-versus-host to host-versus-graft clonal ratios in allografts of patients with graft-donor T cell macrochimerism.

V and J are TRBV10-1 and TRBJ2-3; 9 nucleotides match TRBD2. This sample comprised unstimulated CD4+ T cells sorted from spleen or lymph node cells, obtained before intestinal transplant. This TCR was sampled from a human donor who received an intestinal transplant. This CDR3 reads CASSDGGGRALTDTQYF. Written as DNA, the CDR3 is TGCGCCAGCAGTGACGGCGGCGGGAGGGCCCTCACAGATACGCAGTATTTT.